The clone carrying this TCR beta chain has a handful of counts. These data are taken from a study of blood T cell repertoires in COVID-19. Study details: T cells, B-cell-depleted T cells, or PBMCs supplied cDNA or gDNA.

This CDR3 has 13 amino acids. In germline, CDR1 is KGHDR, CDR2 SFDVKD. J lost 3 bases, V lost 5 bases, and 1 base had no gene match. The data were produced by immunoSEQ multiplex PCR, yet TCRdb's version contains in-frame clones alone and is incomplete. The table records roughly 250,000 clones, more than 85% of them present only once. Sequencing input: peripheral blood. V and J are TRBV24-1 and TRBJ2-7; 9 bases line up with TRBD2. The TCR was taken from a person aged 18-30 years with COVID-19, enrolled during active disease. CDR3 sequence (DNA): TGTGCCACCAGTGGGACTAGCGACTACGAGCAGTACTTC. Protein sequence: CATSGTSDYEQYF.